What follows are 20 T cell receptor beta chains derived from one specimen sequenced in a study of T cells in Graves' hyperthyroidism and ophthalmopathy. Regions amplified from RNA transcripts were the TCR beta CDR3 regions. First-round RT-PCR targeting the TCR CDR3 was performed with the HTBI primer set. From the multiplex PCR reads, TCRdb called clonotypes with MiXCR, one entry per CDR3 protein. The sample consists of 600,000 to 800,000 distinct CDR3 sequences, just over 35% of them appearing once. The material sequenced was blood. Receptors originate from a woman in her 40s with Graves' hyperthyroidism.

This clonotype has only one observation. This chain links TRBV12-3 or TRBV12-4 with TRBJ1-5; 11 bases align to TRBD1. This CDR3 is built from 14 residues. V lost 7 bases to trimming and J lost 7 bases; unmatched junction nucleotides: 6. The CDR3 reads CASTEGQGDQPQHF. DNA of the CDR3: TGTGCCAGCACGGAGGGACAGGGGGACCAGCCCCAGCATTTT.

The V gene is TRBV6-1, the J gene TRBJ2-7; maybe TRBD1 (5 bases). The CDR3 covers 12 residues. V lost 8 bases and J 0 bases, leaving 8 bases between the germline ends. Per germline, CDR1 MNHNS and CDR2 SASEGT. CDR3: CASYRYSYEQYF. DNA for the CDR3: TGTGCCAGCTACAGGTACTCCTACGAGCAGTACTTC.

This clonotype was seen many times. This chain joins TRBV9 and TRBJ1-4; the D is unclear. Trimming removed 2 bases from V and 6 bases from J, with 11 bases in between. The CDR3 length is 14 residues. Germline CDR1 and CDR2: SGDLS and YYNGEE. The CDR3 loop is CASSVRLSDEKLFF. The CDR3 DNA sequence: TGTGCCAGCAGCGTTCGACTATCGGATGAAAAACTGTTTTTT.

This clonotype has a count of ten or more. This chain's CDR3 is CAIKQGSTEAFF. As DNA, the CDR3 is TGTGCCATCAAACAGGGTTCCACTGAAGCTTTCTTT. The chain recombines TRBV10-3 with TRBJ1-1; tentative D call: TRBD1 (6 bases). This CDR3 comprises 12 residues. V was pared by 7 bases and J by 4 bases, with 10 bases between. Germline V CDR1 and CDR2: ENHRY, SYGVKD.

Ten or more counts support this clonotype. The rearrangement joins TRBV7-3 to TRBJ2-5; a weak D match, TRBD1 (5 bases). The CDR3 is made up of 15 amino acids. Germline values: CDR1 SGHTA, CDR2 FQGTGA. V was cut by 5 bases and J by 4 bases, with 17 bases left in between. CDR3 in amino acids: CASSPGPHQGETQYF. CDR3 nucleotide sequence: TGTGCCAGCAGCCCCGGGCCTCATCAGGGAGAGACCCAGTACTTC.

This chain uses TRBV25-1 with TRBJ1-1, with 10 bases identical to TRBD1. In germline, CDR1 is MGHDK, CDR2 SYGVNS. The CDR3 consists of 17 residues. After removal of 6 bases from V and 3 bases from J, the junction contained 13 bases not matched to a gene. The CDR3 DNA is TGTGCCAGCAGCGTCCCTGGACAGGGGGTTTTCGACACTGAAGCTTTCTTT. Its protein is CASSVPGQGVFDTEAFF.

Points on this clonotype: A clone one base away is much larger, so this may be a read error. V and J are TRBV10-3 and TRBJ2-7; TRBD1 aligns across 11 bases. The length of the CDR3 is 12 residues. Germline V gene data show CDR1 as ENHRY and CDR2 as SYGVKD. The CDR3 DNA reads as TGTACCATCGGGACAGGGGGGTCCGAGCAGTACTTC. Amino acid sequence: CTIGTGGSEQYF.

Concerning this clonotype itself: Given a much more abundant clone one base away, this may be a read error. This rearrangement joins TRBV7-2 to TRBJ1-1; D is perhaps TRBD1 (6 bases). This CDR3 is built from 15 residues. Germline CDR1 is SGHTA and CDR2 is FQGNSA. Trimming shortened V by 2 bases and J by 6 bases, and 16 bases separated the two germline ends. CDR3 residues: CASSLMILHRAEAFF. The CDR3 nucleotides read TGTGCCAGCAGCTTAATGATCCTCCACAGGGCTGAAGCTTTCTTT.

Remarks on this clonotype: A read error may explain this, as a much larger clone is one base away. The rearrangement uses TRBV20-1 and TRBJ2-7; TRBD2 matches at 12 bases. CDR1 is DFQATT and CDR2 is SNEGSKA in the germline V gene (reference sequence). The CDR3 length is 14 residues. The CDR3 DNA reads as TGCGGTGCGCTTGGACTAGCGGGACCCCACGAGCAGTACTTC. Amino acid sequence: CGALGLAGPHEQYF.

This clonotype was observed at least ten times. The gene calls are TRBV10-3 and TRBJ2-7; 8 bases agree with TRBD2. Germline values: CDR1 ENHRY, CDR2 SYGVKD. V was clipped by 9 bases and J by 1 base; unmatched bases: 11. There are 15 residues in the CDR3. DNA for the CDR3: TGTGCCATAAAAAGGGTTGCGGGGGGATCCTACGAGCAGTACTTC. Amino acid sequence: CAIKRVAGGSYEQYF.

To note about this clonotype: A read error is possible here, since a much larger clone lies one base away. The chain links TRBV9 to TRBJ1-4, with D perhaps matching TRBD1 (5 bases). The CDR3 runs 16 residues. Germline V gives CDR1 SGDLS, CDR2 YYNGEE. For the CDR3, the DNA is TGTGGCAGCAGCGGAACGGGAGGGGCAGCTAATGAAAAACTGTTTTTT. It is translated as CGSSGTGGAANEKLFF.

The chain has TRBV12-3 or TRBV12-4 and TRBJ1-4; D unclear. Trimming pared 6 bases from V and 10 bases from J, leaving 18 bases between. CDR3 size: 14 residues. DNA for the CDR3: TGTGCCAGCAGATTCGGACCCGGCGTGGGAAAACTGTTTTTT. Amino acids: CASRFGPGVGKLFF.

This clonotype came up a few times. V and J are TRBV7-2 and TRBJ2-7, with D possibly matching TRBD2 (5 bases). The CDR3 consists of 14 residues. CDR1 and CDR2 (germline): SGHTA, FQGNSA. V shed 1 base and J shed 9 bases, with 16 bases lying between them. This CDR3 is CASSLGQRTTPQYF. The CDR3, as DNA: TGTGCCAGCAGCTTAGGGCAGCGGACCACCCCGCAGTACTTC. Looking up the rest from reference TRBV7-2 and TRBJ2-7 gives the full variable domain: GAGVSQSPSNKVTEKGKDVELRCDPISGHTALYWYRQSLGQGLEFLIYFQGNSAPDKSGLPSDRFSAERTGGSVSTLTIQRTQQEDSAVYLCASSLGQRTTPQYFGPGTRLTVT.

This clonotype came up a few times. V and J are TRBV6-7 and TRBJ1-2; tentatively, D is TRBD1 (5 bases). TRBV6-7 counts as an open reading frame of uncertain function. Trimming took 9 bases from V and 4 from J, leaving 18 bases between them. This CDR3 region has 14 residues. Here the CDR3 DNA reads TGTGCCAGGTTCCGCAGGGCGTCTGGCTATGGCTACACCTTC. Amino acid sequence: CARFRRASGYGYTF.

This clonotype was counted ten times or more. The rearrangement links TRBV12-3 or TRBV12-4 to TRBJ2-5; TRBD2 might be the D (5 bases). The V and J ends lost 3 bases and 4 bases respectively, with 15 bases between them. The CDR3 extends over 15 amino acids. This chain's CDR3 is CASSFKPSGGETQYF. In DNA form, the CDR3 reads TGTGCCAGCAGTTTCAAACCCAGCGGAGGAGAGACCCAGTACTTC.

The gene calls are TRBV7-9 and TRBJ2-7, with 8 bases identical to TRBD2. The J segment lost 2 bases and the V segment lost 4 bases, leaving 7 bases of the junction unmatched. Germline assignment: CDR1 SEHNR and CDR2 FQNEAQ (reference sequence). The CDR3 spans 15 residues. This CDR3 is CASSSEGGGTYEQYF. CDR3 sequence (DNA): TGTGCCAGCAGCTCGGAAGGCGGGGGGACCTACGAGCAGTACTTC.

This clonotype has a single count. V is TRBV2 and J is TRBJ2-3; D is unclear. CDR1 is SNHLY, CDR2 FYNNEI, per germline. The CDR3 length is 12 residues. V was clipped by 2 bases and J by 5 bases, with 5 bases between them. CDR3 amino acids: CASSENQDTQYF. CDR3 bases: TGTGCCAGCAGTGAAAACCAAGATACGCAGTATTTT.

This clonotype was picked up many times. This chain joins TRBV6-5 and TRBJ1-1; tentatively, D is TRBD1 (5 bases). The V and J ends lost 5 bases and 1 base respectively, with 11 bases between them. The CDR3 covers 14 residues. CDR1 is MNHEY and CDR2 is SVGAGI in the germline V gene. The CDR3 bases are TGTGCCAGCAGTCGGACAATAGAGAACACTGAAGCTTTCTTT. As protein: CASSRTIENTEAFF.

The table lists this clonotype with a few counts. J is TRBJ1-1 and V is TRBV6-4, with D unclear. V was clipped by 6 bases and J by 2 bases, with 10 bases between them. The CDR3 is made up of 13 amino acids. The germline gives CDR1 MRHNA, CDR2 SNTAGT. The DNA for the CDR3 is TGTGCCAGCAGGTCCTATCACAACACTGAAGCTTTCTTT. It specifies CASRSYHNTEAFF.

The gene calls are TRBV7-9 and TRBJ2-3; TRBD1 matches at 8 bases. This CDR3 has 14 residues. Trimming took 4 bases from V and 5 from J; bases not matched to a gene: 5. Germline CDR1 is SEHNR and CDR2 is FQNEAQ (reference sequence). The CDR3 sequence is CASSWQGAKDTQYF. The CDR3 DNA sequence: TGTGCCAGCAGCTGGCAGGGGGCGAAAGATACGCAGTATTTT.